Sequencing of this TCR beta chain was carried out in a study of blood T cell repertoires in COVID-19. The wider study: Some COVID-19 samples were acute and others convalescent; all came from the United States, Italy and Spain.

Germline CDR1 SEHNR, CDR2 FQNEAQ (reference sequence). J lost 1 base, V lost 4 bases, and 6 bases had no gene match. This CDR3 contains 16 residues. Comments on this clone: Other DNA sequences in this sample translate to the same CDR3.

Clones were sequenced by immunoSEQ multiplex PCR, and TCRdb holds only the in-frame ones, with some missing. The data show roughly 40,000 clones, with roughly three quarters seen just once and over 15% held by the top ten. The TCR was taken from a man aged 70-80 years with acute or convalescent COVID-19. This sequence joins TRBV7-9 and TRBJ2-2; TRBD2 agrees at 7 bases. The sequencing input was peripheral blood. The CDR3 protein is CASSSPSGGNTGELFF. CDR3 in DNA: TGTGCCAGCAGCTCCCCGTCGGGAGGGAACACCGGGGAGCTGTTTTTT.